This T cell receptor (beta chain) is drawn from a study of cytomegalovirus exposure and HLA in healthy donors. Regarding the study as a whole: HLA alleles showed associations with some 17,000 TCR beta sequences in a later analysis, at a 0.05 false discovery rate.

Healthy bone marrow donors made up the donors. Germline V gene data show CDR1 as SGDLS and CDR2 as YYNGEE. This CDR3 is built from 14 residues. J gave up 3 bases and V 4 bases, and 4 bases lay outside the gene matches. With respect to this clone: Its cognate antigen is unknown.

PCR primers comprised 60 Vbeta and 13 Jbeta primers. Data came from immunoSEQ multiplex PCR; TCRdb stores just in-frame clones and leaves some out. The sample has approximately 160,000 clones; about 81% are singletons. The rearrangement links TRBV9 to TRBJ2-5; TRBD1 matches 9 bases. The specimen was PBMCs. This TCR was sampled from a girl aged 10-17 years in good health and CMV-seropositive. The CDR3: CASSSRTGEETQYF. CDR3 nucleotides: TGTGCCAGCAGCAGCCGGACAGGGGAAGAGACCCAGTACTTC.